This T cell receptor (beta chain) was sequenced in a study of shared clonotypes between healthy human individuals. Study-wide results and limits: Relative to memory subsets, naive subsets generally showed larger estimated richness.

Details on this clone: Antigen: not known.

Only in-frame clones appear in the TCRdb table, and some are missing; sequencing was by immunoSEQ multiplex PCR. The repertoire holds over a million clones, with approximately 97% as singletons. V dropped 0 bases and J dropped 0; count of bases not matched to a gene: 4. Per germline, CDR1 SGHDN and CDR2 FVKESK. This CDR3 has 17 amino acids. This sequence originates from a young man in good health. This chain connects TRBV14 to TRBJ2-1; 8 bases match TRBD1. Sequencing was carried out using naive CD4+ T cells sorted from blood. Described subset: CD45RA+ positively selected. The CDR3 loop reads CASSQDQGASSYNEQFF. CDR3 sequence (DNA): TGTGCCAGCAGCCAAGACCAGGGGGCCAGCTCCTACAATGAGCAGTTCTTC.